The 27 T cell receptor beta chains reported below all come from one sample, sequenced in a study of blood T cell repertoires in COVID-19. Only in-frame clones appear in the TCRdb table, and some are missing; sequencing was by immunoSEQ multiplex PCR. The data show a few hundred thousand clones, approximately 85% seen once. The sample comprised peripheral blood. Receptors originate from an elderly man with acute or convalescent COVID-19.

V and J are TRBV27 and TRBJ1-1; TRBD1 aligns across 7 bases. The germline V gene has CDR1 MNHEY and CDR2 SMNVEV (reference sequence). This CDR3 is built from 14 residues. J gave up 0 bases and V 6 bases, and 4 bases lay outside the gene matches. The CDR3 sequence: CASSLRGVNTEAFF. The DNA for the CDR3 is TGTGCCAGCAGCCTCAGGGGGGTGAACACTGAAGCTTTCTTT.

The table lists this clone with a few counts. V usage is TRBV7-8 and J usage is TRBJ2-2, with a weak D call TRBD2 (5 bases). The CDR3 is made up of 15 amino acids. Per the germline V gene, CDR1 is SGHVS and CDR2 is FQNEAQ. V was trimmed by 5 bases and J by 5 bases, leaving 15 bases between them. This chain's CDR3 is CASSLTARGTGELFF. DNA for the CDR3: TGTGCCAGCAGCCTGACCGCCCGAGGGACCGGGGAGCTGTTTTTT.

V and J are TRBV14 and TRBJ2-2; TRBD2 matches at 11 bases. This CDR3 has 15 residues. The germline V gene encodes CDR1 SGHDN and CDR2 FVKESK. The V segment lost 4 bases and the J segment 5 bases; nucleotides outside the gene matches: 3. This chain's CDR3 is CASSLLAGGTGELFF. The CDR3 DNA reads as TGTGCCAGCAGCCTATTAGCGGGAGGGACCGGGGAGCTGTTTTTT.

This chain joins TRBV18 and TRBJ1-6; D not resolved. Germline CDR1 reads KGHSH; CDR2 reads LQKENI. Trimming left V 2 bases short and J 0 bases short, with 11 bases between. The CDR3 consists of 17 residues. The CDR3 loop reads CASSPSKLSSYNSPLHF. The CDR3 DNA sequence: TGTGCCAGCTCACCAAGTAAATTGAGCTCCTATAATTCACCCCTCCACTTT.

The chain is built from TRBV5-1 and TRBJ1-4; the D gene is possibly TRBD1 (5 bases). CDR3 length: 15 residues. Deletions cut 0 bases from V and 8 bases from J, with 14 bases between. The V gene's germline CDR1 is SGHRS and CDR2 YFSETQ. CDR3 bases: TGCGCCAGCAGCTTGGCCGGCAGGGTAGGAGAAAAACTGTTTTTT. It is translated as CASSLAGRVGEKLFF.

V usage is TRBV12-5 and J usage is TRBJ1-3; maybe TRBD1 (6 bases). Trimming removed 2 bases from V and 2 bases from J, with 7 bases in between. CDR3 length equals 14 residues. From germline, CDR1 is LGHNT and CDR2 FRNRAP. The CDR3 sequence: CASGLSGAGNTIYF. The CDR3 DNA reads TGTGCTAGTGGTTTGTCAGGGGCTGGAAACACCATATATTTT.

The rearrangement uses TRBV18 and TRBJ2-1; 12 bases match TRBD2. Per germline, CDR1 KGHSH and CDR2 LQKENI. Trimming removed 4 bases from V and 7 bases from J; junction bases left unmatched: 5. CDR3 length equals 15 residues. DNA of the CDR3: TGTGCCAGCTCACGACCCGGACTAGCGGGAAATGAGCAGTTCTTC. Translating it yields CASSRPGLAGNEQFF.

The gene calls are TRBV28 and TRBJ2-7, with TRBD1 matching over 9 bases. Germline loops: CDR1 MDHEN, CDR2 SYDVKM. J was trimmed by 2 bases and V by 2 bases; bases with no gene match: 7. The CDR3 has 16 residues. The CDR3 is CASSLTWDRATYEQYF. CDR3 DNA sequence: TGTGCCAGCAGTTTAACCTGGGACAGGGCCACCTACGAGCAGTACTTC.

The gene calls are TRBV2 and TRBJ2-1; TRBD1 matches at 8 bases. The V gene's germline CDR1 is SNHLY and CDR2 FYNNEI. The CDR3 spans 12 residues. V lost 5 bases and J lost 6; bases outside the gene matches: 0. DNA of the CDR3: TGTGCCAGCAGTACAGGGGGCAATGAGCAGTTCTTC. Its protein is CASSTGGNEQFF.

The chain joins TRBV29-1 to TRBJ1-1; 7 nucleotides line up with TRBD1. CDR1 is SQVTM, CDR2 ANQGSEA, per germline. CDR3 length: 14 residues. V gave up 6 bases and J gave up 3 bases; unmatched junction bases: 10. CDR3 nucleotides: TGCAGCGTGAAACTGACAGGGATTGACACTGAAGCTTTCTTT. It encodes CSVKLTGIDTEAFF.

The DNA for the CDR3 is TGTGCCAGCAGCCTTAAACAGGGCCCCAATCAGCCCCAGCATTTT. Encoded protein: CASSLKQGPNQPQHF. V gene TRBV6-4 combines with J gene TRBJ1-5, with D possibly TRBD1 on 6 matching bases. Trimming shortened V by 6 bases and J by 3 bases, and 15 bases separated the two germline ends. Germline CDR1 reads MRHNA; CDR2 reads SNTAGT. This CDR3 is 15 amino acids long.

This chain joins TRBV12-5 and TRBJ2-7; no firm D call. The V and J ends lost 5 bases and 3 bases respectively, with 8 bases between them. This CDR3 has 12 residues. The germline CDR1 and CDR2 sequences are LGHNT and FRNRAP. CDR3 region: CASGPHNYEQYF. The CDR3, as DNA: TGTGCTAGTGGTCCTCACAACTACGAGCAGTACTTC.

This sequence joins TRBV6-5 and TRBJ1-2, with D perhaps TRBD1 (5 bases). The germline V gene encodes CDR1 MNHEY and CDR2 SVGAGI. This CDR3 comprises 14 residues. V lost 7 bases and J lost 8, with 20 bases in between. The CDR3 sequence is CASTISAGPGGYTF. DNA of the CDR3: TGTGCCAGCACCATTTCGGCAGGGCCGGGCGGCTACACCTTC.

The V and J genes are TRBV6-5 and TRBJ1-3; no reliable D call. V lost 6 bases and J lost 0, with 9 bases in between. This CDR3 contains 14 residues. Germline values: CDR1 MNHEY, CDR2 SVGAGI. This chain's CDR3 is CASSSTGSGNTIYF. DNA for the CDR3: TGTGCCAGCAGCTCGACGGGCTCTGGAAACACCATATATTTT.

The chain couples TRBV11-3 to TRBJ2-3; 11 bases line up with TRBD2. Germline V lookup: CDR1 SGHNT, CDR2 YENEEA. CDR3 length: 20 residues. With 5 bases clipped from V and 0 bases from J, the junction kept 16 bases outside the gene matches. CDR3 in DNA: TGTGCCAGCAGCCCAACCCTTCCGATAGCGGGGGGGCGGAGCACAGATACGCAGTATTTT. Its translation: CASSPTLPIAGGRSTDTQYF.

This chain uses TRBV5-1 with TRBJ1-2; TRBD1 is a possible D gene (5 bases). The CDR3 is 13 amino acids. V lost 0 bases, J lost 7 bases, and 10 bases lay in between. Germline V CDR1 and CDR2: SGHRS, YFSETQ. For the CDR3, the DNA is TGCGCCAGCAGCTTGGAGGGGCGTAGTGGCTACACCTTC. Translated: CASSLEGRSGYTF.

The V call is TRBV11-3, the J call TRBJ2-2, with a weak D call TRBD2 (5 bases). The CDR3 consists of 15 residues. Germline assignment: CDR1 SGHNT and CDR2 YENEEA. The ends were cut back, 1 base at V and 1 base at J, with 7 bases in the middle. CDR3: CASSLGRGNTGELFF. CDR3 DNA: TGTGCCAGCAGCTTAGGACGGGGGAACACCGGGGAGCTGTTTTTT.

V and J are TRBV11-2 and TRBJ1-2; D is ambiguous. The germline V and J ends were trimmed by 0 bases and 3 bases, with 11 bases remaining between them. Looked up from germline, CDR1 is SGHAT and CDR2 is FQNNGV. The CDR3 is made up of 15 amino acids. The CDR3 region has the DNA TGTGCCAGCAGCTTAGACTTGACGGACTACTATGGCTACACCTTC. Protein product: CASSLDLTDYYGYTF.

The V call is TRBV4-3, the J call TRBJ2-1, with D perhaps TRBD2 (5 bases). Looked up from germline, CDR1 is LGHNA and CDR2 is YSLEER. With 1 base removed from V and 2 bases from J, the gap between germline ends came to 12 bases. This CDR3 has 16 residues. CDR3 in DNA: TGCGCCAGCAGCCAAGTTGCCGGGGATCCCTACAATGAGCAGTTCTTC. Encoded protein: CASSQVAGDPYNEQFF.

The chain links TRBV5-6 to TRBJ2-5, with a tentative D call TRBD1 (6 bases). This CDR3 region has 13 residues. Germline V gene lookup returns CDR1 SGHDT and CDR2 YYEEEE. Trimming cost V 5 bases and J 5 bases, with 13 bases left between them. The CDR3 region is CASRPGVGETQYF. CDR3 DNA sequence: TGTGCCAGCAGGCCAGGGGTTGGCGAGACCCAGTACTTC.

The rearrangement links TRBV7-9 to TRBJ2-5, with TRBD2 as a possible D gene (5 bases). The germline V gene encodes CDR1 SEHNR and CDR2 FQNEAQ (reference sequence). The V end lost 3 bases, the J end lost 4 bases, and 18 bases lay between the germline ends. This CDR3 comprises 16 residues. The CDR3 coding sequence is TGTGCCAGCAGCTTCCGGGTCGGGGAGCCCCCAGAGACCCAGTACTTC. It translates to CASSFRVGEPPETQYF.

The chain carries TRBV7-9 and TRBJ1-2; D gene unclear. The CDR3 is 13 residues long. Trimming shortened V by 4 bases and J by 6 bases, and 12 bases separated the two germline ends. Germline CDR1 is SEHNR and CDR2 is FQNEAQ (reference sequence). The CDR3 nucleotides read TGTGCCAGCAGCTCCCCAGCCCGGGATGGCTACACCTTC. Protein product: CASSSPARDGYTF.

The chain uses TRBV6-6 and TRBJ1-5; TRBD1 might be the D (5 bases). Germline V gene lookup returns CDR1 MNHNY and CDR2 SVGAGI (reference sequence). The CDR3 runs 15 residues. Trimming pared 8 bases from V and 4 bases from J, leaving 18 bases between. CDR3 in DNA: TGTGCCAGCTCTGGCGGGACGGGGAGGAATCAGCCCCAGCATTTT. Residues: CASSGGTGRNQPQHF.

The chain combines TRBV5-1 with TRBJ2-5; TRBD1 might be the D (6 bases). CDR3 length: 16 residues. Per the germline V gene, CDR1 is SGHRS and CDR2 is YFSETQ. The V end lost 0 bases, the J end lost 5 bases, and 17 bases lay between the germline ends. CDR3 sequence: CASSLASRGTGETQYF. The CDR3 DNA sequence: TGCGCCAGCAGCTTGGCCTCAAGGGGGACCGGCGAGACCCAGTACTTC.

This rearrangement joins TRBV3-1 (or the pseudogene TRBV3-2) to TRBJ1-4; D may be TRBD1 (6 bases). The length of the CDR3 is 15 residues. V lost 4 bases to trimming and J lost 5 bases, with 14 bases between them. CDR1 is LGHDT and CDR2 is YNNKEL in the germline V gene (reference sequence). CDR3 sequence reads: CASSPTGLVNEKLFF. Written as DNA, the CDR3 is TGTGCCAGCAGCCCAACAGGGTTGGTAAATGAAAAACTGTTTTTT.

The chain uses TRBV6-5 and TRBJ1-1; D might be TRBD1 (6 bases). The germline gives CDR1 MNHEY, CDR2 SVGAGI. The CDR3 consists of 14 residues. V gave up 5 bases and J gave up 0 bases, with 10 bases separating them. The CDR3 coding sequence is TGTGCCAGCAGTCTGGACAGCGTGAACACTGAAGCTTTCTTT. Its protein is CASSLDSVNTEAFF.

The chain uses TRBV29-1 and TRBJ2-7, with 11 bases matching TRBD1. The CDR3 contains 16 residues. The V segment lost 6 bases and the J segment 4 bases; nucleotides outside the gene matches: 14. Germline CDR1 and CDR2: SQVTM and ANQGSEA. CDR3 nucleotide sequence: TGCAGCGTGGCGGACAGGGGGCCCTCCTCTCGTTACGAGCAGTACTTC. Translation gives CSVADRGPSSRYEQYF.